The 6 T cell receptor beta chains reported below all come from one sample, sequenced in a study of blood T cell repertoires in COVID-19. TCRdb's table, derived via immunoSEQ multiplex PCR, lists solely in-frame clones and lacks some. This sample has 98,000 or so clones; 75% to 90% occur once, and the top ten carry about 15%. The specimen was peripheral blood. These receptors were taken from a man in his fifties with acute or convalescent COVID-19.

The chain employs TRBV6-5 and TRBJ2-7, with D possibly matching TRBD1 (6 bases). Germline V gives CDR1 MNHEY, CDR2 SVGAGI. The length of the CDR3 is 14 residues. V was pared by 6 bases and J by 5 bases, with 17 bases between. The CDR3 DNA reads TGTGCCAGCAGGGCGACAGGAGCGATCGACGAGCAGTACTTC. Amino acid sequence: CASRATGAIDEQYF.

The chain employs TRBV12-3 or TRBV12-4 and TRBJ1-1; D is perhaps TRBD1 (5 bases). V was trimmed by 4 bases and J by 4 bases, leaving 7 bases between them. CDR3 length equals 12 residues. CDR3 amino acids: CASSSGFTEAFF. CDR3 coding DNA: TGTGCCAGCAGTTCAGGGTTCACTGAAGCTTTCTTT.

V is TRBV27 and J is TRBJ1-5; D remains ambiguous. This CDR3 spans 14 amino acids. The germline V gene has CDR1 MNHEY and CDR2 SMNVEV (reference sequence). V shed 3 bases and J shed 1 base, with 7 bases lying between them. The CDR3 loop reads CASSFSGSNQPQHF. The CDR3 DNA is TGTGCCAGCAGTTTTTCCGGGAGCAATCAGCCCCAGCATTTT.

The gene calls are TRBV4-1 and TRBJ2-5; a possible D gene is TRBD1 (5 bases). The V and J ends lost 2 bases and 5 bases respectively, with 9 bases between them. Germline V gene lookup returns CDR1 MGHRA and CDR2 YSYEKL. The CDR3 length is 13 residues. CDR3 nucleotide sequence: TGCGCCAGCAGCCAACCAGGGTTTGAGACCCAGTACTTC. It is translated as CASSQPGFETQYF.

The chain uses TRBV10-1 and TRBJ1-6, with 7 positions matching TRBD1. CDR3 size: 15 residues. V was pared by 0 bases and J by 6 bases, with 2 bases of the junction left unmatched. The germline V gene has CDR1 WNHNN and CDR2 SYGVQD (reference sequence). In DNA, the CDR3 is TGCGCCAGCAGTGAGTCTCCAGGGGGTAATTCACCCCTCCACTTT. This sequence encodes CASSESPGGNSPLHF.

The chain recombines TRBV25-1 with TRBJ1-4; D not resolved. V was trimmed by 6 bases and J by 3 bases, leaving 17 bases between them. From germline, CDR1 is MGHDK and CDR2 SYGVNS. This CDR3 comprises 16 residues. As DNA, the CDR3 is TGTGCCAGCAGCGGGGTAATCCCTGGGGCTAATGAAAAACTGTTTTTT. As protein: CASSGVIPGANEKLFF.